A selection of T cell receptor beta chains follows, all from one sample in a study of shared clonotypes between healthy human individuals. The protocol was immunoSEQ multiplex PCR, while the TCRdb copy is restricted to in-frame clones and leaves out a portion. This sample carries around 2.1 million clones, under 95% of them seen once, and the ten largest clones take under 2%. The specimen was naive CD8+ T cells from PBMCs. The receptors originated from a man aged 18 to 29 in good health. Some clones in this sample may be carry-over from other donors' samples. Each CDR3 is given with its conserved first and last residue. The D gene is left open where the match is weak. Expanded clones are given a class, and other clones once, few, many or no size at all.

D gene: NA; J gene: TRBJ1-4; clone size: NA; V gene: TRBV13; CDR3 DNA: TGTGCCAGTCTGGTCGGGGGTAGCGATGAAAAACTGTTTTTT; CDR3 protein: CASLVGGSDEKLFF
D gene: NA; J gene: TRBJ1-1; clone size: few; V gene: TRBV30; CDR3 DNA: TGTGCCTGGAGGACAAAGGGGAATACTGAAGCTTTCTTT; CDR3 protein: CAWRTKGNTEAFF
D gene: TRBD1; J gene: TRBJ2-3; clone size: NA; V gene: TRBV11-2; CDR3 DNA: TGTGCCAGCAGCCTTCGACAGGGTGGAGGACCAGATACGCAGTATTTT; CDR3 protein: CASSLRQGGGPDTQYF
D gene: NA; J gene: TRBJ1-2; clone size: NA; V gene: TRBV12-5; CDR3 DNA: TGTGCTAGTGGTTTGGGCGACGGCGGGGAGGGCTACACCTTC; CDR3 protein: CASGLGDGGEGYTF
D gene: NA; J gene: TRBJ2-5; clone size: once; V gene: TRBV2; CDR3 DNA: TGTGCCAGCAGTGAAGGCGGGGTTCAAGAGACCCAGTACTTC; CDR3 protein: CASSEGGVQETQYF
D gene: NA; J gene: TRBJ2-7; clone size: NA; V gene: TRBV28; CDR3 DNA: TGTGCCAGCAGTTTACTACTAGGACCTAACGAGCAGTACTTC; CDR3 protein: CASSLLLGPNEQYF
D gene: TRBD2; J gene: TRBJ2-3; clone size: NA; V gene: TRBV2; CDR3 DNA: TGTGCCAGCAGTGAATACTATCTAGCGGGGCTTACTAGCACAGATACGCAGTATTTT; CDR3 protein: CASSEYYLAGLTSTDTQYF
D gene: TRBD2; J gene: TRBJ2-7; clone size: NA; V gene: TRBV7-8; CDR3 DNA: TGTGCCAGCAGCTTAGGCCGACAGGGAGGACTAGCGAGGTACGAGCAGTACTTC; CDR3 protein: CASSLGRQGGLARYEQYF
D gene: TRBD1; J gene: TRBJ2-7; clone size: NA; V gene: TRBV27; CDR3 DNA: TGTGCCAGCAGTTCAACCGGGACAGGGAACGAGCAGTACTTC; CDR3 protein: CASSSTGTGNEQYF
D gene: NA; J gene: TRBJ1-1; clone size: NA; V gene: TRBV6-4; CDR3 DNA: TGTGCCAGCAGTGAAACAGCAATGAACACTGAAGCTTTCTTT; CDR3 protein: CASSETAMNTEAFF
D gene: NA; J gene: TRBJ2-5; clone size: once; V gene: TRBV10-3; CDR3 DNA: TGTGCCATCAGTGAGAAAGGGGGTCCCCAAGAGACCCAGTACTTC; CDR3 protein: CAISEKGGPQETQYF
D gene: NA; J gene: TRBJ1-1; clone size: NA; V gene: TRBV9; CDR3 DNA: TGTGCCAGCAGCGTAGGGATAAGGGGGACTGAAGCTTTCTTT; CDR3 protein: CASSVGIRGTEAFF